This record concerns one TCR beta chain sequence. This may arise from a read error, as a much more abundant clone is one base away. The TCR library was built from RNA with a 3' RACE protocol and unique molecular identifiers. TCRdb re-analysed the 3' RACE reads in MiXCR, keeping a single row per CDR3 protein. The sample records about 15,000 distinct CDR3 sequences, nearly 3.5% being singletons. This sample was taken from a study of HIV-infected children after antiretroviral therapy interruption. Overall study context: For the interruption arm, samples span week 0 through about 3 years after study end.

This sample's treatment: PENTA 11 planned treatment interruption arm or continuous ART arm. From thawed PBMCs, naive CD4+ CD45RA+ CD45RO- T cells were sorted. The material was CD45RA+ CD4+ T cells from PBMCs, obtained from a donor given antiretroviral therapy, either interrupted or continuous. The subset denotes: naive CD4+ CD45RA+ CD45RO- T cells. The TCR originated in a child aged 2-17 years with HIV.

The CDR3, as DNA: TGTGCCAGCAGTGAAGACATTAGCACAGATATGCAGTATTTT. Residues: CASSEDISTDMQYF. V is TRBV6-1 and J is TRBJ2-3; D call uncertain. Per the germline V gene, CDR1 is MNHNS and CDR2 is SASEGT. This CDR3 is 14 amino acids long.